The 11 T cell receptor beta chains listed next were all sequenced from one sample in a study of shared clonotypes between healthy human individuals (TCRdb year 2020). Libraries were constructed by the immunoSEQ multiplex PCR assay. This is the immuneACCESS table as TCRdb keeps it, with only in-frame sequences that have V and J called. A part of the clones is gone; compared with another copy, unresolved V genes explain less than half, and the rest is unexplained. The sample table shows 1.4 million or so clones, and approximately 98.5% are seen once. The ten biggest clones cover approximately 0.38% of the sample. The material sequenced was naive CD4+ T cells sorted from blood. The cell subset or site label, as the study defines it: CD45RA+ positively selected. Receptors were obtained from a man younger than 45 in good health.

This chain joins TRBV18 and TRBJ1-5; 8 nucleotides align to TRBD1. Germline CDR1 and CDR2: KGHSH and LQKENI. The J segment lost 6 bases and the V segment lost 1 base, leaving 8 bases of the junction unmatched. The CDR3 has 16 residues. CDR3: CASSPLPQGVGQPQHF. The CDR3 DNA follows: TGTGCCAGCTCACCACTCCCACAGGGGGTGGGTCAGCCCCAGCATTTT.

This clone was seen once. J is TRBJ2-3 and V is TRBV11-2; 12 nucleotides agree with TRBD1. V was clipped by 5 bases and J by 6 bases; unmatched bases: 12. The CDR3 is 17 amino acids. Germline V gives CDR1 SGHAT, CDR2 FQNNGV. The CDR3, as DNA: TGTGCCAGCAGCCTAGGATCCGGGACAGGGGGCTTCGATACGCAGTATTTT. Residues: CASSLGSGTGGFDTQYF.

The chain is built from TRBV5-8 and TRBJ2-7; 10 bases match TRBD1. After removal of 1 base from V and 6 bases from J, the junction contained 1 base not matched to a gene. CDR3 size: 13 residues. CDR1 SGHTS and CDR2 YDEGEE come from the germline V gene. The CDR3 nucleotides read TGTGCCAGCAGCTTGAGGGACAGGGGCGAGCAGTACTTC. It yields the protein CASSLRDRGEQYF.

The chain links TRBV5-1 to TRBJ2-7; 9 nucleotides agree with TRBD1. CDR3 size: 15 residues. Per the germline V gene, CDR1 is SGHRS and CDR2 is YFSETQ. Losses at the gene ends were 4 bases for V and 4 bases for J; bases not matched to a gene: 9. The DNA of the CDR3 is TGCGCCAGCAGCAGTGGACAGGGGAGAACGTACGAGCAGTACTTC. This codes for CASSSGQGRTYEQYF.

The chain combines TRBV28 with TRBJ2-7; TRBD1 agrees at 8 bases. V lost 3 bases to trimming and J lost 2 bases; unmatched junction nucleotides: 6. CDR1 MDHEN and CDR2 SYDVKM come from the germline V gene. There are 15 residues in the CDR3. The CDR3, as DNA: TGTGCCAGCAGTTTCGTCCAGGGGGCCCCCTACGAGCAGTACTTC. Its protein product is CASSFVQGAPYEQYF.

In its sample, this clone was seen once. The CDR3, as DNA: TGTGCCAGCAGTGTAACAGGGGGGTTCGGGGAGACCCAGTACTTC. Translated: CASSVTGGFGETQYF. The chain couples TRBV6-1 to TRBJ2-5; 8 nucleotides match TRBD1. In germline, CDR1 is MNHNS, CDR2 SASEGT. This CDR3 region has 15 residues. The trim removed 4 bases at V and 5 bases at J, leaving 9 bases unmatched.

In this sample, this clone turned up once. The chain recombines TRBV19 with TRBJ2-7; 8 bases match TRBD2. Germline V gene sequence: CDR1 LNHDA, CDR2 SQIVND (reference sequence). The CDR3 is 13 amino acids. Germline trimming cut 4 bases from V and 3 bases from J; bases unmatched to any gene: 2. The CDR3 here is CASSTAGGYEQYF. The CDR3 DNA follows: TGTGCCAGTAGTACCGCGGGAGGCTACGAGCAGTACTTC.

The rearrangement joins TRBV13 to TRBJ1-5; D gene ambiguous. Trimming removed 0 bases from V and 3 bases from J, with 6 bases in between. This CDR3 comprises 14 residues. From germline, CDR1 is PRHDT and CDR2 FYEKMQ (reference sequence). The CDR3, as DNA: TGTGCCAGCAGCTTAGGACAGCTCAATCAGCCCCAGCATTTT. Its translation is CASSLGQLNQPQHF.

This chain links TRBV7-9 with TRBJ2-6; weak D call: TRBD2 (5 bases). Between the trimmed V and J ends, which lost 5 bases and 0 bases, there was a span of 20 bases. The CDR3 length is 19 residues. Per the germline V gene, CDR1 is SEHNR and CDR2 is FQNEAQ (reference sequence). The CDR3 DNA reads TGTGCCAGCAGCGGCCGGCTAGCAGCCGTCTCCTCTGGGGCCAACGTCCTGACTTTC. It codes for CASSGRLAAVSSGANVLTF.

The chain links TRBV21-1 to TRBJ2-7; the table's D call of TRBD2 was not tested on the DNA. TRBV21-1 is termed a pseudogene. The CDR3 length is 16 residues. The CDR3 DNA sequence: TGTGCCAGCAGCAAAGTTAGCGATCGGTTTCCCTACGAGCAGTACTTC. Its translation: CASSKVSDRFPYEQYF.

The chain uses TRBV6-4 and TRBJ1-1; 8 bases match TRBD1. The trim removed 2 bases at V and 4 bases at J, leaving 9 bases unmatched. Germline CDR1 reads MRHNA; CDR2 reads SNTAGT. This CDR3 has 16 amino acids. CDR3 sequence (DNA): TGTGCCAGCAGTGACCTAGGACAGGGATTAGGCACTGAAGCTTTCTTT. Its translation is CASSDLGQGLGTEAFF.